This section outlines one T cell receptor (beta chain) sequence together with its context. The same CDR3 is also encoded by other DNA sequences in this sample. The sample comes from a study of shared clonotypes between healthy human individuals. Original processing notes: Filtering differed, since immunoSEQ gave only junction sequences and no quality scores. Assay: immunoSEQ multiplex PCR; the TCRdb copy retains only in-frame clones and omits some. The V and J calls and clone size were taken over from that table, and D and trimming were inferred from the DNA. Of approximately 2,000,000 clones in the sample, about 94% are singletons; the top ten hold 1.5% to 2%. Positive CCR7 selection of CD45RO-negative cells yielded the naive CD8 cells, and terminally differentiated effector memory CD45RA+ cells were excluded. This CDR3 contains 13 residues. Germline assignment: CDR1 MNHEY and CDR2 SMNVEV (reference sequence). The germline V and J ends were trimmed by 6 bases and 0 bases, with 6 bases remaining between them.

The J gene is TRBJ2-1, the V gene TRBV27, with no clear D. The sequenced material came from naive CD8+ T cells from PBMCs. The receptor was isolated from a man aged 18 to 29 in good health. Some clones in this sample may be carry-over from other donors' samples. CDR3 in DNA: TGTGCCAGCAGCAGTAGCTCCTACAATGAGCAGTTCTTC. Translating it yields CASSSSSYNEQFF.